The 10 T cell receptor beta chains in this list originate from one sample, sequenced in a study of glioma-infiltrating T cells after dendritic cell vaccination. Described time point: after dendritic cell vaccination, including at tumor progression/relapse. Measured with immunoSEQ multiplex PCR; TCRdb has only the in-frame clones, and not every one. The sample includes tens of thousands of clones, 75% to 90% seen only once; the top ten take over 6.5%. The starting material was blood, obtained after dendritic cell vaccination. These receptors were collected from a human donor with glioblastoma.

The rearrangement links TRBV9 to TRBJ1-4, with 8 bases fitting TRBD1. Unmatched junction bases numbered 3, after V lost 2 bases and J lost 0 bases. The germline V gene encodes CDR1 SGDLS and CDR2 YYNGEE. This CDR3 spans 16 amino acids. CDR3 coding DNA: TGTGCCAGCAGCGTGACAGGGGTTGCAACTAATGAAAAACTGTTTTTT. It encodes CASSVTGVATNEKLFF.

This sequence joins TRBV6-6 and TRBJ2-1; 8 bases are a match to TRBD1. V lost 4 bases to trimming and J lost 4 bases; unmatched junction nucleotides: 6. Germline CDR1 and CDR2: MNHNY and SVGAGI (reference sequence). CDR3 length: 15 residues. The CDR3 DNA follows: TGTGCCAGCAGTTTGACAGGGGATGGGTACAATGAGCAGTTCTTC. Its translation: CASSLTGDGYNEQFF.

V usage is TRBV27 and J usage is TRBJ1-4; D gene ambiguous. This CDR3 comprises 14 residues. Germline CDR1 and CDR2: MNHEY and SMNVEV (reference sequence). Trimming left V 6 bases short and J 6 bases short, with 14 bases between. CDR3: CASRPRGGYEKLFF. The CDR3 coding sequence is TGTGCCAGCAGACCCCGGGGAGGGTATGAAAAACTGTTTTTT.

CDR3 sequence: CASSVTSVVTDTQYF. For the CDR3, the DNA is TGTGCCAGCAGCGTGACTAGCGTCGTAACAGATACGCAGTATTTT. The chain has TRBV9 and TRBJ2-3; 8 positions match TRBD2. Germline assignment: CDR1 SGDLS and CDR2 YYNGEE. V lost 2 bases to trimming and J lost 3 bases; unmatched junction nucleotides: 5. This CDR3 is 15 amino acids long.

This chain connects TRBV5-6 to TRBJ2-2; the D gene is possibly TRBD2 (5 bases). CDR1 is SGHDT and CDR2 is YYEEEE in the germline V gene. This CDR3 has 12 residues. The ends were cut back, 0 bases at V and 8 bases at J, with 5 bases in the middle. CDR3: CASSLGGGELFF. The CDR3 nucleotides are TGTGCCAGCAGCTTGGGAGGGGGGGAGCTGTTTTTT.

The J gene is TRBJ1-4, the V gene TRBV15; D may be TRBD1 (6 bases). This CDR3 spans 15 amino acids. CDR1 is LNHNV, CDR2 YYDKDF, per germline (reference sequence). V was trimmed by 0 bases and J by 8 bases, leaving 13 bases between them. The CDR3 loop reads CATSRDRGFEEKLFF. The DNA for the CDR3 is TGTGCCACCAGCAGAGACAGGGGTTTTGAGGAAAAACTGTTTTTT.

The chain uses TRBV12-5 and TRBJ1-1; tentatively, D is TRBD1 (5 bases). CDR1 is LGHNT, CDR2 FRNRAP, per germline. Trimming removed 1 base at V and 8 bases at J, with 14 bases between. There are 14 residues in the CDR3. CDR3 DNA: TGTGCTAGTGGTTTGGACGACCTGGCAGGGGAAGCTTTCTTT. Residues: CASGLDDLAGEAFF.

This chain uses TRBV2 with TRBJ1-3; D is uncertain. This CDR3 is built from 17 residues. V was trimmed by 3 bases and J by 0 bases, leaving 15 bases between them. From germline, CDR1 is SNHLY and CDR2 FYNNEI. For the CDR3, the DNA is TGTGCCAGCAGTGATATGCTGACTGGACTCTCTGGAAACACCATATATTTT. Amino acid sequence: CASSDMLTGLSGNTIYF.

The chain joins TRBV5-1 to TRBJ2-7; TRBD1 might be the D (6 bases). This CDR3 is built from 13 residues. V was trimmed by 2 bases and J by 4 bases, leaving 10 bases between them. Looked up from germline, CDR1 is SGHRS and CDR2 is YFSETQ. This CDR3 reads CASSLVQGYEQYF. The CDR3 region has the DNA TGCGCCAGCAGCTTAGTACAGGGTTACGAGCAGTACTTC.

The chain links TRBV11-3 to TRBJ1-1; 8 nucleotides align to TRBD1. With V trimmed by 4 bases and J by 11 bases, 6 bases remained unmatched. The CDR3 has 12 residues. CDR1 SGHNT and CDR2 YENEEA come from the germline V gene. The CDR3 protein is CASSSRQGMAFF. In DNA form, the CDR3 reads TGTGCCAGCAGCTCCCGACAGGGGATGGCTTTCTTT.